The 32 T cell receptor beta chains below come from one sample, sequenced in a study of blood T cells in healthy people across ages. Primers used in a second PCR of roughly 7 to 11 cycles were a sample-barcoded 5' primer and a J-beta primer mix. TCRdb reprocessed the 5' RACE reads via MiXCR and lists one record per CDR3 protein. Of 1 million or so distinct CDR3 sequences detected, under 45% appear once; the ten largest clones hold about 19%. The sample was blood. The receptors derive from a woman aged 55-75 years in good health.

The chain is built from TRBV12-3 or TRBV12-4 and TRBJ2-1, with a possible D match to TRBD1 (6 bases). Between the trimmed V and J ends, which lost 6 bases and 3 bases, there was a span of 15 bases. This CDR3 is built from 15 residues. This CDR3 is CASSPNGGFYNEQFF. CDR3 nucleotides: TGTGCCAGCAGCCCTAATGGGGGCTTCTACAATGAGCAGTTCTTC.

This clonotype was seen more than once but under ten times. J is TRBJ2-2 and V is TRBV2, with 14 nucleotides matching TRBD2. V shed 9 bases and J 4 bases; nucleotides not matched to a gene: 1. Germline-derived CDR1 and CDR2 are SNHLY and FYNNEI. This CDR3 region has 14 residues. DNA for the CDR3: TGTGCCAGGGGGACTAGCGGGAGCACCGGGGAGCTGTTTTTT. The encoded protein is CARGTSGSTGELFF.

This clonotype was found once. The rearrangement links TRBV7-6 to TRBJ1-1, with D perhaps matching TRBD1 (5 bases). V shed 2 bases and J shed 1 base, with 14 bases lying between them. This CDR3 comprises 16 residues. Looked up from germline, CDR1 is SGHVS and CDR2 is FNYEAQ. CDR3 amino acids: CASSLRPGTGNTEAFF. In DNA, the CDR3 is TGTGCCAGCAGCTTACGTCCCGGGACTGGGAACACTGAAGCTTTCTTT.

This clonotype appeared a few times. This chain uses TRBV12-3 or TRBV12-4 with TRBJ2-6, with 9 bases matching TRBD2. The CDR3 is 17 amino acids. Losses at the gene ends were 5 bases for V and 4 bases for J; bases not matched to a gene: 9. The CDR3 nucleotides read TGTGCCAGCAGTCTCCGACTAGCGGACAAGGGGGCCAACGTCCTGACTTTC. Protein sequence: CASSLRLADKGANVLTF.

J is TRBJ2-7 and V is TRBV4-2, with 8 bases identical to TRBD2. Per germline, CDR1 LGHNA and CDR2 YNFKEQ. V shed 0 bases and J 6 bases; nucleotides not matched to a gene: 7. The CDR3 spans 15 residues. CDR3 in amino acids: CASSQDGAGDGEQYF. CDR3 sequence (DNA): TGTGCCAGCAGCCAAGATGGAGCGGGAGACGGCGAGCAGTACTTC.

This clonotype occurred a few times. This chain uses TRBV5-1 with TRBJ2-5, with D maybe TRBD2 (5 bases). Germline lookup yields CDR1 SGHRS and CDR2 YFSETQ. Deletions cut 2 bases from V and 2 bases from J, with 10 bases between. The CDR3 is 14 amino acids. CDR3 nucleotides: TGCGCCAGCAGCTTTCCGGACTCACAAGAGACCCAGTACTTC. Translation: CASSFPDSQETQYF.

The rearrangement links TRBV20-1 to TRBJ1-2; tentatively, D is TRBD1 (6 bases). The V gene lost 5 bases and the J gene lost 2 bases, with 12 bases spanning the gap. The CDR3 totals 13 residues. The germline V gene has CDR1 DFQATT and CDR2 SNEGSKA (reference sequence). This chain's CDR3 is CSAGRTGNYGYTF. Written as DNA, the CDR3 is TGCAGTGCTGGACGAACAGGGAACTATGGCTACACCTTC.

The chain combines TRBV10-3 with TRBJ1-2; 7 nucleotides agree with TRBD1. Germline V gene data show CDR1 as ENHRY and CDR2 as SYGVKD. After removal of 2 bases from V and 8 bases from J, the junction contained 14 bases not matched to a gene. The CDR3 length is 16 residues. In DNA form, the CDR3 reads TGTGCCATCAGTGAGGCGCAGGACAGGCCGACCTGGGGCTACACCTTC. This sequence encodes CAISEAQDRPTWGYTF.

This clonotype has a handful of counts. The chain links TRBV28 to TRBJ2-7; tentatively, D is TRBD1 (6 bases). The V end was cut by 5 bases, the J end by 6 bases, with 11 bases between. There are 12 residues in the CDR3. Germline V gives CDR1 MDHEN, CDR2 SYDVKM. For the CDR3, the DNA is TGTGCCAGCAGTACAGGGATAGGCGAGCAGTACTTC. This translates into CASSTGIGEQYF.

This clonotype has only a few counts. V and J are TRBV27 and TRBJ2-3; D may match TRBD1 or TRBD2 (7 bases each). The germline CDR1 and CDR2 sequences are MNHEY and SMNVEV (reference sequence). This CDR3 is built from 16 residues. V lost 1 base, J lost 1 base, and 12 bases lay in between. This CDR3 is CASSLWEGAGTDTQYF. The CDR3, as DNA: TGTGCCAGCAGTTTATGGGAGGGGGCTGGCACAGATACGCAGTATTTT.

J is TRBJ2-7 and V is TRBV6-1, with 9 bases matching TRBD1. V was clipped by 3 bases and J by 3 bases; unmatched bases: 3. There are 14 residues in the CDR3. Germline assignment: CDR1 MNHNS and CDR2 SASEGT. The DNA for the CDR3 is TGTGCCAGCAGTGATTGGACAGGGGTCTACGAGCAGTACTTC. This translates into CASSDWTGVYEQYF.

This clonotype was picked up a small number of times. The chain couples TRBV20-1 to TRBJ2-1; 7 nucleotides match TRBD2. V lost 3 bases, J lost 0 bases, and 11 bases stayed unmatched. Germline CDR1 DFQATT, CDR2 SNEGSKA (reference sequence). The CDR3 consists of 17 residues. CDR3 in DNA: TGCAGTGCTAGGGTGACTAGCCCGAGGAGCTCCTACAATGAGCAGTTCTTC. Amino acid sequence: CSARVTSPRSSYNEQFF.

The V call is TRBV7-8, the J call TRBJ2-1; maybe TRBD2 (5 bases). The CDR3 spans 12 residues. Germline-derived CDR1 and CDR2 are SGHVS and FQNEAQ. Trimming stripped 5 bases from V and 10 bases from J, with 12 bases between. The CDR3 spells CASSEGFGEQFF. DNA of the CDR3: TGTGCCAGCAGCGAGGGTTTTGGCGAGCAGTTCTTC.

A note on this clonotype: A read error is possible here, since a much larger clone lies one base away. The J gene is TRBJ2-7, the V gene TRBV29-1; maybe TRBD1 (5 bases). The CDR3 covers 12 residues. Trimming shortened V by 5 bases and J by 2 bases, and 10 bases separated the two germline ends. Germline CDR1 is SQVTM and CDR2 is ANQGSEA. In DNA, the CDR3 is TGCAGCGTTACCGCAGGGCCCTACGAGCAGTACTTC. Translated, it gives CSVTAGPYEQYF.

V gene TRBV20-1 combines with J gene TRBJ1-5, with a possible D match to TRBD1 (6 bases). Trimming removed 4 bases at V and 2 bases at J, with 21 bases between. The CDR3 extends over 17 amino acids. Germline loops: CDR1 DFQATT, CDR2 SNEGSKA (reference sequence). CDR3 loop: CSATGQASGAGNQPQHF. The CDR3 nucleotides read TGCAGTGCTACGGGACAAGCGTCCGGGGCAGGCAATCAGCCCCAGCATTTT.

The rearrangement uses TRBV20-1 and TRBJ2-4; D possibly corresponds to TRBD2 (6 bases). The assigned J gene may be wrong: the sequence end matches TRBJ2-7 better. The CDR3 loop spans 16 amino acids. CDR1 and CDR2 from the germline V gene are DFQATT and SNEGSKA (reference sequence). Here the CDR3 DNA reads TGCAGTGCTAGAGATCCTTCCTCGTCTAGCGCTTACGAGCAGTACTTC. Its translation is CSARDPSSSSAYEQYF.

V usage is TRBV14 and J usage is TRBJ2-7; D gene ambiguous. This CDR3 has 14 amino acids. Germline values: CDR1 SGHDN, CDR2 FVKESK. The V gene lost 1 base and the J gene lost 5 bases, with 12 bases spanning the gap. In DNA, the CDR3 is TGTGCCAGCAGCCAAGGTATGGGTGCCCACGAGCAGTACTTC. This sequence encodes CASSQGMGAHEQYF. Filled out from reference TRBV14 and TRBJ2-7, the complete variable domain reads EAGVTQFPSHSVIEKGQTVTLRCDPISGHDNLYWYRRVMGKEIKFLLHFVKESKQDESGMPNNRFLAERTGGTYSTLKVQPAELEDSGVYFCASSQGMGAHEQYFGPGTRLTVT.

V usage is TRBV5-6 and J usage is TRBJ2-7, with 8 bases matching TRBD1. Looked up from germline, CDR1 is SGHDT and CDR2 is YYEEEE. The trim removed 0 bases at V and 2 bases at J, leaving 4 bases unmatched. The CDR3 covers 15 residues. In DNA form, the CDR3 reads TGTGCCAGCAGCTTGGTGGACAGGGAAGCCTACGAGCAGTACTTC. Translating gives CASSLVDREAYEQYF.

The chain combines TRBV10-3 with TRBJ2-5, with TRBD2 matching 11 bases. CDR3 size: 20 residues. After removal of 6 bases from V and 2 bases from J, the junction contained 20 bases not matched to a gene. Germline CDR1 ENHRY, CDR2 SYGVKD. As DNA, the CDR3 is TGTGCCATCAGACCATCCGGGACTAGCGGTTTTTTACGAGGGCAAGAGACCCAGTACTTC. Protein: CAIRPSGTSGFLRGQETQYF.

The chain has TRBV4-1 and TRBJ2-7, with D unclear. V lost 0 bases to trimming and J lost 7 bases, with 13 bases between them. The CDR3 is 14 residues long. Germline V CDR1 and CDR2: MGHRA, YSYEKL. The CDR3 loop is CASSQERVGNEQYF. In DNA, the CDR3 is TGCGCCAGCAGCCAAGAACGAGTCGGCAATGAGCAGTACTTC.

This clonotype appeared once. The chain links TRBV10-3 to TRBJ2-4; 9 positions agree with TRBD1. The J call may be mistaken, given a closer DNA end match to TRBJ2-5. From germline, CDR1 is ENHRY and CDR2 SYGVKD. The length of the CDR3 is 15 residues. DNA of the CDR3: TGTGCCATCAGTCCCGGGACAGGGAGTCCCGAGACCCAGTACTTC. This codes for CAISPGTGSPETQYF.

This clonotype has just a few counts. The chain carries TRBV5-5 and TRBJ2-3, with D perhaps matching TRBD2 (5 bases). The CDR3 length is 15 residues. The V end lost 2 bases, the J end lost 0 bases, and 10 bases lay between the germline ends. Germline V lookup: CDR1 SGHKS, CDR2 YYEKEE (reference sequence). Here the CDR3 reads CASSFIATSTDTQYF. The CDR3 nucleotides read TGTGCCAGCAGCTTTATAGCGACAAGCACAGATACGCAGTATTTT. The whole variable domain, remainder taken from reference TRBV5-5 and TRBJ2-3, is DAGVTQSPTHLIKTRGQQVTLRCSPISGHKSVSWYQQVLGQGPQFIFQYYEKEERGRGNFPDRFSARQFPNYSSELNVNALLLGDSALYLCASSFIATSTDTQYFGPGTRLTVL.

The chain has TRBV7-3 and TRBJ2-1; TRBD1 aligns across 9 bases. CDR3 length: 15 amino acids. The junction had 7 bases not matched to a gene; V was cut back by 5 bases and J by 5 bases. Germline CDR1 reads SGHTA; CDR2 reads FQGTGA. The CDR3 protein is CASSEWGQGNNEQFF. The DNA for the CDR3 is TGTGCCAGCAGCGAATGGGGACAGGGAAACAATGAGCAGTTCTTC.

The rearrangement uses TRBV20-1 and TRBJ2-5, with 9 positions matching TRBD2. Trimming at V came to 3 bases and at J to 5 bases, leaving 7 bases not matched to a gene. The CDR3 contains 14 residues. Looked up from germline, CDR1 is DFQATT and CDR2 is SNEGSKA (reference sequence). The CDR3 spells CSASPSGIGETQYF. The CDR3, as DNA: TGCAGTGCTAGCCCTAGCGGGATCGGGGAGACCCAGTACTTC.

CDR3 coding DNA: TGCGCCAGCAGCTTGGCCGTGGGGCTAGAGACCCAGTACTTC. Its protein is CASSLAVGLETQYF. The chain uses TRBV5-1 and TRBJ2-5; tentative D call: TRBD1 (5 bases). This CDR3 region has 14 residues. Germline CDR1 is SGHRS and CDR2 is YFSETQ. V was shortened by 0 bases and J by 4 bases, with 10 bases between the two germline ends.

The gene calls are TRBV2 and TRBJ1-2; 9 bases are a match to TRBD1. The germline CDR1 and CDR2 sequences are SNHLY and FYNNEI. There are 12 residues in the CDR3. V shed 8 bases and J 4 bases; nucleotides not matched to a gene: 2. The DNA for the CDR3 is TGTGCCAGCGGACAGGGGTTCTATGGCTACACCTTC. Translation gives CASGQGFYGYTF.

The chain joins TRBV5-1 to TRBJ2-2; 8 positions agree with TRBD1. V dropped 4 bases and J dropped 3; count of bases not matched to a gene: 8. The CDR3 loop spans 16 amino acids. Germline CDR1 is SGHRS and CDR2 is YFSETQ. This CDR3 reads CASSAYRGLDTGELFF. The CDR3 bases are TGCGCCAGCAGCGCCTACAGGGGGTTGGACACCGGGGAGCTGTTTTTT.

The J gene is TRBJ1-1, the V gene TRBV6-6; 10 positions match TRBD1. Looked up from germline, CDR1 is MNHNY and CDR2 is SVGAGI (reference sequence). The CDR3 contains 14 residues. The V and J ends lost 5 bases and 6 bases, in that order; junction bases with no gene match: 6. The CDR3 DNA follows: TGTGCCAGCAGTGGATTCGGGACAGGGGCTGAAGCTTTCTTT. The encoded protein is CASSGFGTGAEAFF.

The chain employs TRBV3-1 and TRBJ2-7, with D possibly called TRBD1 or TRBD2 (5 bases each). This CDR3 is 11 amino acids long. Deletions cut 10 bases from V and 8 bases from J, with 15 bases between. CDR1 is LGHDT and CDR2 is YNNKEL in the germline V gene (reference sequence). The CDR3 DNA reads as TGTGCCACCCAGGCTGGGGGTCAGCAGTACTTC. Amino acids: CATQAGGQQYF.

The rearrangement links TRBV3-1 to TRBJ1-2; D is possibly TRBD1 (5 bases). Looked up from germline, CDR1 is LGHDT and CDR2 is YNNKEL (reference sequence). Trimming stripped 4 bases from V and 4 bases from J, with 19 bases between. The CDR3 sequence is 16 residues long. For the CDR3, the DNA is TGTGCCAGCAGCCCCTCCCTACGGGCAGGGTCCTATGGCTACACCTTC. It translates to CASSPSLRAGSYGYTF.

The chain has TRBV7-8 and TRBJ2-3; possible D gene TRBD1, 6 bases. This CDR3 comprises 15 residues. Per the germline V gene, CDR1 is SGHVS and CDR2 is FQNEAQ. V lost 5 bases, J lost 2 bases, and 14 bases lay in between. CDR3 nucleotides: TGTGCCAGCAGCCCAACCGACAGGTCCACAGATACGCAGTATTTT. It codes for CASSPTDRSTDTQYF.

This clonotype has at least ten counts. In DNA form, the CDR3 reads TGTGCCAGCAGTGACGAGGAGCGGGAGGTTGCCGAGCAGTACTTC. Translation: CASSDEEREVAEQYF. The rearrangement joins TRBV25-1 to TRBJ2-7, with 9 bases aligning to TRBD2. The CDR3 contains 15 residues. V lost 3 bases to trimming and J lost 6 bases; unmatched junction nucleotides: 9. Germline CDR1 and CDR2: MGHDK and SYGVNS.